This paragraph reports one TCR beta chain. Its target antigen remains unknown. Base qualities are not recorded, but no much larger clone differs from it by a single base. Trimming takes 1 base from V and 5 bases from J, and the germline ends sit 11 bases apart. The CDR3 starts with the cysteine, ends with the phenylalanine, and has 14 residues. Of all the DNA, just the CDR3 is kept, 42 bases in frame from base 1. Reading the germline V gene gives CDR1 SGHTA and CDR2 FQGNSA. This sample was taken from a study of blood T cells in healthy people across ages (dated by TCRdb to about 2015). As for the study more broadly: In model experiments, roughly one uniquely barcoded TCR beta cDNA molecule per two T cells was captured by template switching. Age-related changes in TCR beta repertoire diversity were measured in the study by deep sequencing normalized with unique cDNA molecular identifiers. Donors of different ages were randomly distributed across sequencing lanes to avoid experimental bias. Donors were grouped into four age groups: young (average roughly 16 years), middle-aged (under 40), aged (approximately 67) and long-lived (about 89). Two additional independent replicas of 1 million unique cDNA reads from the same blood draw were analyzed for two donors (one aged 18 to 30 and one aged 80 or older).

Systemically healthy Caucasian individuals from Russia, 39 in total and aged roughly 6 to 100 years, were included as donors. Each donor gave ten milliliters of peripheral blood, drawn into EDTA-treated Vacutainer tubes. Ficoll-Paque density-gradient centrifugation was used to isolate PBMCs, with at least 7 million per sample. Trizol reagent was used to extract total RNA from PBMCs, with at least 6 micrograms per sample. Naive CD45RAhigh/CD27high T cell percentages were measured by flow cytometry on a PBMC aliquot from every donor. Library preparation used 5' RACE. The instrument was an Illumina HiSeq 2500. A second PCR of 7 to 11 cycles was performed with a sample-barcoded 5' primer and a J-beta primer mix. A unique molecular identifier was introduced onto each TCR beta cDNA molecule by a template-switch 5' adaptor carrying 12 random nucleotides. Each sample yielded at least 2.5 million CDR3-containing paired-end reads. All of the RNA was converted into first-strand cDNA using the Mint cDNA synthesis kit, with a TRBC-specific oligonucleotide serving as the primer. Following uracil-DNA glycosylase treatment, all cDNA underwent a first 18-cycle PCR with the universal primers M1SS and BC2_uni_R. From the authors' description of their analysis: Each sample was normalized by randomly selecting 1 million high-quality reads, each carrying a distinct molecular identifier. Instead of being binned into consensus sequences, reads that shared molecular identifiers were thrown out. MiTCR, with a Q25 quality threshold and the strictest error-elimination algorithm, was used for CDR3 identification, clonotype clustering and error correction. A nonparametric unseen species model using Euler transformation provided a lower-bound estimate of total TCR beta diversity. TCRdb's own reprocessing of the public reads used fastp at Q25 and MiXCR and kept productive beta chains. Rows with one shared CDR3 protein collapse into an entry with the most common genes and DNA. In this record, the V and J calls reflect TCRdb's handling and not the investigators' own analysis. This sample comprises more than 800,000 distinct CDR3 sequences, 45% of them detected only once. The ten largest clones add up to 18% of the sample.

What the study reported, not specific to this receptor: Because the CMV infection status of the donors was unknown, age-related changes in expanded clonotypes may potentially have been confounded. As age increased, observed TCR beta diversity per million T cells dropped in a roughly linear way, and a significant reduction was already evident by age around 41. Compared with the aged group, more naive CD4+ T cells, fewer expanded clones and increased TCR diversity were shown by the long-lived group, suggesting age selection. Observed TCR beta diversity correlated strongly with the percentage of naive T cells measured by flow cytometry. Because profiling used bulk unsorted PBMCs, naive and antigen-experienced compartments could not be compared conclusively. Estimates of total diversity based on one million sequenced T cells were regarded as lower bounds and as underestimates.

The TCR comes from a woman aged 55-70 years in good health. Sample: blood. The sequence is built from TRBV7-2 and TRBJ2-5, and perhaps TRBD2 as D gene, on 6 matching bases. The sequenced DNA is TGTGCCAGCAGCTTAGGAGCTAGCGTGGAGACCCAGTACTTC. The encoded protein is CASSLGASVETQYF.